Listed below are T cell receptor beta chains from one sample, sequenced in a study of Ad26.COV2.S vaccination and SARS-CoV-2 variants. The method was immunoSEQ multiplex PCR; TCRdb's version includes in-frame clones alone and lacks a portion of them. The table shows around 300,000 clones, with roughly 89% occurring only once. This material consisted of peripheral blood, taken in a trial of Ad26.COV2.S vaccine versus placebo. The receptors were gathered from a person between 18 and 65 years old who received the Ad26.COV2.S COVID-19 vaccine or a placebo. Both conserved end residues are part of each CDR3. Each record gives: V gene, D gene, clone size, J gene, CDR3 DNA, CDR3 protein. A D gene is named only where the DNA matches it firmly. Size values are once, few and many counts, or a class for expanded clones, and some rows have none.

>TRBV11-2|-|-|TRBJ2-2
TGTGCCAGCAGCTTAGGACAGGCGAACACCGGGGAGCTGTTTTTT
CASSLGQANTGELFF
>TRBV5-4|TRBD1|-|TRBJ2-7
TGTGCCAGCAGTGAAAACAGGGGGTCCTACGAGCAGTACTTC
CASSENRGSYEQYF
>TRBV5-1|-|few|TRBJ1-5
TGCGCCAGCAGCTTGGAGGGTGGGGCACATCAGCCCCAGCATTTT
CASSLEGGAHQPQHF
>TRBV7-9|TRBD1|-|TRBJ1-1
TGTGCCAGCAGCCAGGGGGTCGAGAACACTGAAGCTTTCTTT
CASSQGVENTEAFF
>TRBV18|TRBD1|-|TRBJ1-1
TGTGCCAGCTCGCCCGGGACAGGTGCTTTCTTT
CASSPGTGAFF
>TRBV3-1/TRBV3-2|-|-|TRBJ2-3
TGTGCCAGCAGCTTAACGTTTAGCACAGATACGCAGTATTTT
CASSLTFSTDTQYF
>TRBV6-5|TRBD2|many|TRBJ2-3
TGTGCCAGCAGTCCGACTAGCGGGGGGGCTGATACGCAGTATTTT
CASSPTSGGADTQYF
>TRBV19|-|-|TRBJ2-5
TGTGCCAGTAGTATAGGGGAGCAAGAGACCCAGTACTTC
CASSIGEQETQYF
>TRBV29-1|-|-|TRBJ2-5
TGCAGCGTTGATGGCAGCTCAGGGACCCAGTACTTC
CSVDGSSGTQYF
>TRBV5-1|-|-|TRBJ2-2
TGCGCCAGCAGCTTGGCCTTAGCCACCGGGGAGCTGTTTTTT
CASSLALATGELFF
>TRBV28|TRBD2|-|TRBJ2-7
TGTGCCAGCTCCAAAGCGGGAGGGGACTACGAGCAGTACTTC
CASSKAGGDYEQYF
>TRBV7-9|TRBD2|-|TRBJ2-1
TGTGCCAGCAGCTCTAGCGGGAACTCTAAAAATGAGCAGTTCTTC
CASSSSGNSKNEQFF
>TRBV5-1|-|-|TRBJ2-2
TGCGCCAGCAGCTTGGAGGCAGGGCGGGCCGGGGAGCTGTTTTTT
CASSLEAGRAGELFF
>TRBV7-9|-|-|TRBJ2-7
TGTGCCAGCAGCTCCCGTGGGGCTGGTTACGAGCAGTACTTC
CASSSRGAGYEQYF
>TRBV7-8|TRBD2|-|TRBJ2-1
TGTGCCAGCAGCTTAGCACAGACTAGCGGGAGACATAATGAGCAGTTCTTC
CASSLAQTSGRHNEQFF
>TRBV19|-|-|TRBJ1-3
TGTGCCAGTAGCAGCGGACGGATCTCTGGAAACACCATATATTTT
CASSSGRISGNTIYF
>TRBV7-9|-|-|TRBJ2-3
TGTGCCAGCAGCTTAGTGTTGACAACAAGGGGCGGCACAGATACGCAGTATTTT
CASSLVLTTRGGTDTQYF
>TRBV7-2|-|-|TRBJ2-5
TGTGCCAGCAGCTTATTCTCAGGGGAGACCCAGTACTTC
CASSLFSGETQYF
>TRBV5-6|-|-|TRBJ1-2
TGTGCCAGCAGCTTAGACGGGAACTATGGCTACACCTTC
CASSLDGNYGYTF
>TRBV5-1|TRBD1|-|TRBJ1-2
TGCGCCAGCAGCAGCCGGGACAGGGGGAACTATGGCTACACCTTC
CASSSRDRGNYGYTF
>TRBV9|TRBD1|-|TRBJ2-3
TGTGCCAGCAGGGGACAGGGACTCACAGATACGCAGTATTTT
CASRGQGLTDTQYF
>TRBV5-4|TRBD1|-|TRBJ2-2
TGTGCCAGCACCGGAGGACAGGGGAGGAACCGGGAGCTGTTTTTT
CASTGGQGRNRELFF
>TRBV19|-|-|TRBJ2-3
TGTGCCAGTAGTATGCCGAGGACTAGCACAGATACGCAGTATTTT
CASSMPRTSTDTQYF
>TRBV10-3|TRBD1|-|TRBJ2-7
TGTGCCATCAGTGATGGGACAGGGGGCATCAACGAGCAGTACTTC
CAISDGTGGINEQYF
>TRBV15|TRBD2|-|TRBJ2-1
TGTGCCACCAGCAGAGAGGTAGCGGGTGTCTACAATGAGCAGTTCTTC
CATSREVAGVYNEQFF
>TRBV6-1|TRBD1|-|TRBJ2-7
TGTGCCAGCAGCCGCGGACAGGGCGAGCAGTACTTC
CASSRGQGEQYF
>TRBV27|TRBD2|-|TRBJ2-1
TGTGCCAGCAGTCCATCCTCCAGCGGGAGTATCTACAATGAGCAGTTCTTC
CASSPSSSGSIYNEQFF
>TRBV28|-|-|TRBJ2-7
TGTGCCAGCAGTTCAAGTCCCAGCGCCGAGCAGTACTTC
CASSSSPSAEQYF
>TRBV7-9|-|-|TRBJ2-5
TGTGCCAGCAGCTGGACGGGACAACCCAGAGAGACCCAGTACTTC
CASSWTGQPRETQYF
>TRBV6-5|TRBD1|-|TRBJ1-1
TGTGCCAGCAGTTACGGGGACAGGGGCAACACTGAAGCTTTCTTT
CASSYGDRGNTEAFF
>TRBV19|TRBD2|once|TRBJ2-7
TGTGCCAGTAAAAAGACCGGGACTAGCTCCTACGAGCAGTACTTC
CASKKTGTSSYEQYF
>TRBV2|TRBD2|-|TRBJ2-5
TGTGCCAGCAGTGACTCTCTAGCGGGAACGGAGACCCAGTACTTC
CASSDSLAGTETQYF
>TRBV28|TRBD2|-|TRBJ2-5
TGTGCCAGCGGACTAGCGGGAGTAGAGACCCAGTACTTC
CASGLAGVETQYF
>TRBV5-6|-|-|TRBJ1-1
TGTGCCAGCAGCCAAGTTGGTGAAGCTTTCTTT
CASSQVGEAFF
>TRBV11-2|-|-|TRBJ1-1
TGTGCCAGCAGCTCCCGGACTAACACTGAAGCTTTCTTT
CASSSRTNTEAFF
>TRBV28|-|-|TRBJ1-2
TGTGCCAGCAGTTTTTCGGCCAGGGATGATTATGGCTACACCTTC
CASSFSARDDYGYTF
>TRBV11-2|-|-|TRBJ1-3
TGTGCCAGCAGCTCGGCTCTCCCCCCTTCTGGAAACACCATATATTTT
CASSSALPPSGNTIYF
>TRBV10-2|TRBD2|-|TRBJ2-2
TGCGCCAGCAGTGAGCGGGGGCTAGCGGGGACCGGGGAGCTGTTTTTT
CASSERGLAGTGELFF
>TRBV6-5|-|-|TRBJ1-1
TGTGCCAGCACCCCGGTGGGAATAATGAACACTGAAGCTTTCTTT
CASTPVGIMNTEAFF
>TRBV5-1|TRBD2|-|TRBJ2-7
TGCGCCAGCAGCTTGATGGCTAGCGGGAGTAACGAGCAGTACTTC
CASSLMASGSNEQYF
>TRBV27|-|-|TRBJ2-1
TGTGCCAGCGGACTTGACAGGGAGGATGAGCAGTTCTTC
CASGLDREDEQFF
>TRBV6-5|-|-|TRBJ2-3
TGTGCCAGCGGACGTACCCGAGGGACAGATACGCAGTATTTT
CASGRTRGTDTQYF
>TRBV5-1|-|-|TRBJ1-1
TGCGCCAGCAGCTTTGGGCCGGGGGACACTGAAGCTTTCTTT
CASSFGPGDTEAFF
>TRBV18|TRBD1|-|TRBJ1-1
TGTGCCAGCTCACCCCTACAGACAGGGGACACTGAAGCTTTCTTT
CASSPLQTGDTEAFF
>TRBV4-2|TRBD1|-|TRBJ1-6
TGTGCCAGCAGCCAATCGTCAAGACAGGGGAATTCACCCCTCCACTTT
CASSQSSRQGNSPLHF